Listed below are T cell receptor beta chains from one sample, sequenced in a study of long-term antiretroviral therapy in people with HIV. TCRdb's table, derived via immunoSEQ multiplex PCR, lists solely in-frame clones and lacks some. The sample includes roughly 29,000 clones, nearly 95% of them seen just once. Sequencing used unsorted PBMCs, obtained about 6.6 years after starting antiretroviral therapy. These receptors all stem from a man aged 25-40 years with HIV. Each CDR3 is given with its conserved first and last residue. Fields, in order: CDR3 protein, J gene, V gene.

CDR3aa: CASSPNYRGHEQYF; j_gene: TRBJ2-7; v_gene: TRBV4-3
CDR3aa: CASRPQVTARNTIYF; j_gene: TRBJ1-3; v_gene: TRBV6-5
CDR3aa: CASRPGVAVTDTQYF; j_gene: TRBJ2-3; v_gene: TRBV5-4
CDR3aa: CASSLLPDTQYF; j_gene: TRBJ2-3; v_gene: TRBV7-9
CDR3aa: CASRSLDSSYEQYF; j_gene: TRBJ2-7; v_gene: TRBV28
CDR3aa: CASSFGRGSGNTIYF; j_gene: TRBJ1-3; v_gene: TRBV5-6
CDR3aa: CAWSLKGSSGNTIYF; j_gene: TRBJ1-3; v_gene: TRBV30
CDR3aa: CASSLNGWLGSSYNEQFF; j_gene: TRBJ2-1; v_gene: TRBV11-1
CDR3aa: CASSPGLAGDRYNEQFF; j_gene: TRBJ2-1; v_gene: TRBV5-1
CDR3aa: CASSAEEGGPYGYTF; j_gene: TRBJ1-2; v_gene: TRBV6-1
CDR3aa: CASSIDGNEQFF; j_gene: TRBJ2-1; v_gene: TRBV19
CDR3aa: CASRLDRLSGNTIYF; j_gene: TRBJ1-3; v_gene: TRBV2
CDR3aa: CASGGTSTDTQYF; j_gene: TRBJ2-3; v_gene: TRBV5-4
CDR3aa: CASTLPPEGYNEQFF; j_gene: TRBJ2-1; v_gene: TRBV7-9
CDR3aa: CAWSGGPQRGEKLFF; j_gene: TRBJ1-4; v_gene: TRBV30
CDR3aa: CASSRDGPGGYTF; j_gene: TRBJ1-2; v_gene: TRBV2
CDR3aa: CAWSVDREKNQPQHF; j_gene: TRBJ1-5; v_gene: TRBV30